This paragraph reports one T cell receptor (beta chain). The sample belongs to a study of cytomegalovirus exposure and HLA in healthy donors. About the research overall: Inside one of the first data releases sat about 85 million unique TCRs taken from HLA-typed donors.

The PCR used 60 Vbeta and 13 Jbeta primers. Generated by immunoSEQ multiplex PCR, the TCRdb table keeps only in-frame clones and is missing some. Found here are under 250,000 clones, more than 75% of them singletons; the top ten hold 3.8%. V was clipped by 3 bases and J by 7 bases; unmatched bases: 8. The length of the CDR3 is 15 residues. The germline CDR1 and CDR2 sequences are MDHEN and SYDVKM. The source is a male donor in good health and CMV-seronegative. The V and J genes are TRBV28 and TRBJ2-3; 9 bases align to TRBD1. The sequenced sample was PBMCs. Written as DNA, the CDR3 is TGTGCCAGCAGTTTGCTCCGGGACAGGGTTAATACGCAGTATTTT. It is translated as CASSLLRDRVNTQYF.